The entry below describes one T cell receptor beta chain. These data are taken from a study of TIL therapy for anti-PD-1-resistant metastatic lung cancer. This was the immunoSEQ v3 assay. Data came from immunoSEQ multiplex PCR; TCRdb stores just in-frame clones and leaves some out. Of under 55,000 clones in the sample, roughly 78% were seen once. The CDR3 is made up of 14 amino acids. Germline assignment: CDR1 SGHRS and CDR2 YFSETQ. Between the trimmed V and J ends, which lost 0 bases and 1 base, there was a span of 7 bases. Time point here: pre-treatment sample, taken before nivolumab and TIL therapy.

The material sequenced was blood, taken at baseline. The chain combines TRBV5-1 with TRBJ1-1, with D unclear. The clonotype comes from a woman aged 30-79 years with non-small cell lung cancer. CDR3 sequence: CASSLGPTNTEAFF. The CDR3 region has the DNA TGCGCCAGCAGCTTGGGACCTACGAACACTGAAGCTTTCTTT.